This TCR beta chain was sequenced for a study of vaccination effects on CD4 cells after COVID-19. Study-level information: Post-vaccine sample collection fell at a median of 72 days after the second dose. Findings and caveats of the study: In the late period after vaccination, infection- and vaccine-induced clones contracted markedly.

Germline values: CDR1 SGHAT, CDR2 FQNNGV. The CDR3 is 18 amino acids. V dropped 5 bases and J dropped 10 bases, with 30 bases sitting between them. Worth noting for this clone: Antigen unknown.

Isolation of CD4+ T cells took place after more than 9 days of culture. All participants had two doses of either the BNT162b2 or mRNA-1273 vaccine. Vaccinees lacked prior SARS-CoV-2 infection and tested negative for nucleocapsid antibodies. Half-medium replacement with IL-2 medium occurred on days 3 and 7. The repertoire was sequenced with immunoSEQ multiplex PCR; TCRdb's copy has only in-frame clones and lacks some. Altogether roughly 41,000 clones are present, 55% to 80% being singletons, with the ten largest covering 6% to 8.5%. The source material was CD4+ T cells from PBMCs cultured without peptide, sampled after COVID-19 vaccination. V usage is TRBV11-2 and J usage is TRBJ2-1; weak D call: TRBD2 (7 bases). The TCR was taken from a human donor who received a COVID-19 vaccine. The CDR3 DNA sequence: TGTGCCAGCAGCCCCCCCGCTTTAATCTCGGGGGGCCGGAAGGAGCAGTTCTTC. Its protein product is CASSPPALISGGRKEQFF.